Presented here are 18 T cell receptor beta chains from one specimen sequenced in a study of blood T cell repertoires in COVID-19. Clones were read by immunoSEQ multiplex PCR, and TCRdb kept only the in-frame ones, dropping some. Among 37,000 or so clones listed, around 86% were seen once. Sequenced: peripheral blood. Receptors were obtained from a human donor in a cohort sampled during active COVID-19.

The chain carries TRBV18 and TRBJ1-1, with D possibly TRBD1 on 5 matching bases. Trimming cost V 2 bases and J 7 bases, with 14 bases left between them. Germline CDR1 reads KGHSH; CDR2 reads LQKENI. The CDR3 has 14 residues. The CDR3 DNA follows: TGTGCCAGCTCACCATTTCGACAGCCGCTTGAAGCTTTCTTT. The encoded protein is CASSPFRQPLEAFF.

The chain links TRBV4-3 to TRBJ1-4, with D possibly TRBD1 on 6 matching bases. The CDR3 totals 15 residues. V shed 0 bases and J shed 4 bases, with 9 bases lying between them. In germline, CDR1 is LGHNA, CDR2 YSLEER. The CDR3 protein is CASSQDRGSNEKLFF. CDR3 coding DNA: TGCGCCAGCAGCCAAGACAGGGGTAGTAATGAAAAACTGTTTTTT.

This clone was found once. In nucleotides, the CDR3 is TGTGCCAGCATCGGACCAGGACAGGGGCAGAATCAGCCCCAGCATTTT. This codes for CASIGPGQGQNQPQHF. The gene calls are TRBV6-6 and TRBJ1-5; 9 bases are a match to TRBD1. The CDR3 contains 16 residues. The germline V gene encodes CDR1 MNHNY and CDR2 SVGAGI (reference sequence). V lost 7 bases to trimming and J lost 4 bases; unmatched junction nucleotides: 11.

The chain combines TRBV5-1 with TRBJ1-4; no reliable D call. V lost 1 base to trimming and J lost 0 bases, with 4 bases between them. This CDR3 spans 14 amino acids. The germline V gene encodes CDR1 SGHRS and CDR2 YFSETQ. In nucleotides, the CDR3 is TGCGCCAGCAGCTTGAGCGCAACTAATGAAAAACTGTTTTTT. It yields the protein CASSLSATNEKLFF.

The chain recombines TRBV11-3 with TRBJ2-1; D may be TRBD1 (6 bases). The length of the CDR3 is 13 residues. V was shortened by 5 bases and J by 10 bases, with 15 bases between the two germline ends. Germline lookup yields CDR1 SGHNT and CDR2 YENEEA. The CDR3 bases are TGTGCCAGCAGCGACAGGACGGAAAGCGAGCAGTTCTTC. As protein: CASSDRTESEQFF. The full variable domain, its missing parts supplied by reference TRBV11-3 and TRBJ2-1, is EAGVVQSPRYKIIEKKQPVAFWCNPISGHNTLYWYLQNLGQGPELLIRYENEEAVDDSQLPKDRFSAERLKGVDSTLKIQPAELGDSAVYLCASSDRTESEQFFGPGTRLTVL.

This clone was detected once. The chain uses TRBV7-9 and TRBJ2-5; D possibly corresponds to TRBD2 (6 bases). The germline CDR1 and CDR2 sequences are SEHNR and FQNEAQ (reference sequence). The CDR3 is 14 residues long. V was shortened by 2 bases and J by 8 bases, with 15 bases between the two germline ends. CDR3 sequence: CASSLTGDQGTQYF. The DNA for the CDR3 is TGTGCCAGCAGCTTAACGGGGGATCAGGGTACCCAGTACTTC.

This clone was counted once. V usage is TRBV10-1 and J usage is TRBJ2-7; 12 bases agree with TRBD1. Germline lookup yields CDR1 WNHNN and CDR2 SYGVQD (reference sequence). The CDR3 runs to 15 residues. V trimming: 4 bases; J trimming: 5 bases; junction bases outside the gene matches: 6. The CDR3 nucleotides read TGCGCCAGCAGTGGGCCGGGACAGGGGGCTAACGAGCAGTACTTC. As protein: CASSGPGQGANEQYF.

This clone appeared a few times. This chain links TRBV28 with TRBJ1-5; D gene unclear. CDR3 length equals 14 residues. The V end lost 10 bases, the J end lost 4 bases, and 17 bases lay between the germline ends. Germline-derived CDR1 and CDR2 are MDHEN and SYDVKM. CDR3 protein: CATLPGSLNQPQHF. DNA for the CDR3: TGTGCCACCCTTCCCGGGAGTCTAAATCAGCCCCAGCATTTT.

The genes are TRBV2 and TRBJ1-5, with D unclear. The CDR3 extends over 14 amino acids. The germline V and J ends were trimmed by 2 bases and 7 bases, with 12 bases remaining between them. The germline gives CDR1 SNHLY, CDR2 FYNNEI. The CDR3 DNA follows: TGTGCCAGCAGTGAACTGGGTACTAGGCAGCCCCAGCATTTT. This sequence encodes CASSELGTRQPQHF.

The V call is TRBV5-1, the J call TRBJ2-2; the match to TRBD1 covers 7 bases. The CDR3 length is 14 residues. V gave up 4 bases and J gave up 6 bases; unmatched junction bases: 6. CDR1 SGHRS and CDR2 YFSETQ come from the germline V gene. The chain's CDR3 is CASSPTTGAGELFF. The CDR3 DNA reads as TGCGCCAGCAGCCCGACAACAGGGGCCGGGGAGCTGTTTTTT.

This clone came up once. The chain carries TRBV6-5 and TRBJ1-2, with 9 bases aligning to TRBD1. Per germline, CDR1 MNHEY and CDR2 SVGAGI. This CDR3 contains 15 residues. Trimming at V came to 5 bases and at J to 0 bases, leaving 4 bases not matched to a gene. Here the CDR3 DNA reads TGTGCCAGCAGTACAGGGGGCGCCCCTAACTATGGCTACACCTTC. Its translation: CASSTGGAPNYGYTF.

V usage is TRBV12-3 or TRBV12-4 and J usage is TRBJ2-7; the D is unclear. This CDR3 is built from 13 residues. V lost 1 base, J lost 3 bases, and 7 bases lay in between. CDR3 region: CASSLGEDYEQYF. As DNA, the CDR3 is TGTGCCAGCAGTTTAGGAGAGGACTACGAGCAGTACTTC.

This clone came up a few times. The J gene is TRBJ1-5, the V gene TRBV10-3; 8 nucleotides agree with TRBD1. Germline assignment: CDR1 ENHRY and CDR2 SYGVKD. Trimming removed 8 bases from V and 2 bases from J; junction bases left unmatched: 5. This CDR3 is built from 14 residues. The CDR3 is CAIAQGAGNQPQHF. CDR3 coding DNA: TGTGCCATCGCCCAGGGGGCCGGCAATCAGCCCCAGCATTTT.

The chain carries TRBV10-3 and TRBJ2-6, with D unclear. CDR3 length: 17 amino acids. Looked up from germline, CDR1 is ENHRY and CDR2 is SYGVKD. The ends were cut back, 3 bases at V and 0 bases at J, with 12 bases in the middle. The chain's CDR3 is CAISEDGRGSGANVLTF. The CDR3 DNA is TGTGCCATCAGTGAAGACGGAAGAGGCTCTGGGGCCAACGTCCTGACTTTC.

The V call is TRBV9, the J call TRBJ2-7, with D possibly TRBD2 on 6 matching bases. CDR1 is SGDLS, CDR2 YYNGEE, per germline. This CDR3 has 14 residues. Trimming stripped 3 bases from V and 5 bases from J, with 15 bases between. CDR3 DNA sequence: TGTGCCAGCAGCGGCTCCGGGACTGGCGACGAGCAGTACTTC. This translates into CASSGSGTGDEQYF. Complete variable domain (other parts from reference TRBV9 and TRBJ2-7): DSGVTQTPKHLITATGQRVTLRCSPRSGDLSVYWYQQSLDQGLQFLIQYYNGEERAKGNILERFSAQQFPDLHSELNLSSLELGDSALYFCASSGSGTGDEQYFGPGTRLTVT.

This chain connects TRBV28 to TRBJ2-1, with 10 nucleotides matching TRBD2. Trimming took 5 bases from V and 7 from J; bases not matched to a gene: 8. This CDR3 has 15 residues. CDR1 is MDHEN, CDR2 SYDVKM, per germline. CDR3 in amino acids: CASSVHGLAVNEQFF. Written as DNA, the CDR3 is TGTGCCAGCAGTGTCCACGGACTAGCGGTGAATGAGCAGTTCTTC.

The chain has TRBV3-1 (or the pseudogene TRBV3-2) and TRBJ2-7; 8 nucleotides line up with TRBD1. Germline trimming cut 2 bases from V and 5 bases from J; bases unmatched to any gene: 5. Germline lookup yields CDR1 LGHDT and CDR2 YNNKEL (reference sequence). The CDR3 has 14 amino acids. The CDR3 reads CASSQSGTGNEQYF. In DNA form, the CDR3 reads TGTGCCAGCAGCCAATCCGGGACAGGCAACGAGCAGTACTTC.

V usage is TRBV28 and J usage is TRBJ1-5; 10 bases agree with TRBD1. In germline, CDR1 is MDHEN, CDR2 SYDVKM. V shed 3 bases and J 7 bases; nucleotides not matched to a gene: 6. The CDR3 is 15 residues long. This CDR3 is CASSFRQGARQPQHF. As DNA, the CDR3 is TGTGCCAGCAGTTTTAGACAGGGGGCTAGGCAGCCCCAGCATTTT.